This entry is about one T cell receptor (beta chain). What it binds is unknown. Clones were sequenced by immunoSEQ multiplex PCR, and TCRdb holds only the in-frame ones, with some missing. Of 55,000 or so clones in the sample, 85% to 90% were seen once. The data belong to a study of OX40 agonist ivuxolimab in advanced cancers. Study-wide results and limits: Clones of CD4+ and CD8+ blood T cells grew by week 6 at doses of 0.1 to 3.0 mg/kg. Antigen specificity was not determined for the expanded peripheral T cells.

Material: CD4+ or CD8+ T cells sorted from blood, obtained in a trial of the OX40 agonist ivuxolimab. The sequence came from an adult with an advanced solid tumor such as melanoma, head and neck, liver or kidney cancer.

For the CDR3, the DNA is TGCAGCGCGGACGGAGGAGGGGAGACCCAGTACTTC. Its translation: CSADGGGETQYF. The chain employs TRBV29-1 and TRBJ2-5; weak D call: TRBD2 (6 bases). This CDR3 spans 12 amino acids. V gave up 7 bases and J gave up 5 bases, with 14 bases separating them. CDR1 and CDR2 from the germline V gene are SQVTM and ANQGSEA.